This T cell receptor beta chain was observed in a study of T cells in Graves' hyperthyroidism and ophthalmopathy. Amplification of TCR beta CDR3 regions was performed using RNA transcripts as template. The HTBI primer set served for first-round RT-PCR of the TCR CDR3. Each CDR3 protein gets one entry after TCRdb re-called the multiplex PCR reads with MiXCR. The sample yields 400,000 or so distinct CDR3 sequences, approximately 14% seen once. This clonotype was detected many times. The sequencing sample was made of blood. The source is a woman aged 25 to 45 with Graves' ophthalmopathy.

CDR3 in DNA: TGTGCCACCAGCACCGATGGGTCGCACACCGGGGAGCTGTTTTTT. The encoded protein is CATSTDGSHTGELFF. The chain links TRBV15 to TRBJ2-2, with D unclear. The CDR3 sequence is 15 residues long. The V gene's germline CDR1 is LNHNV and CDR2 YYDKDF (reference sequence). The V end was cut by 4 bases, the J end by 3 bases, with 12 bases between.